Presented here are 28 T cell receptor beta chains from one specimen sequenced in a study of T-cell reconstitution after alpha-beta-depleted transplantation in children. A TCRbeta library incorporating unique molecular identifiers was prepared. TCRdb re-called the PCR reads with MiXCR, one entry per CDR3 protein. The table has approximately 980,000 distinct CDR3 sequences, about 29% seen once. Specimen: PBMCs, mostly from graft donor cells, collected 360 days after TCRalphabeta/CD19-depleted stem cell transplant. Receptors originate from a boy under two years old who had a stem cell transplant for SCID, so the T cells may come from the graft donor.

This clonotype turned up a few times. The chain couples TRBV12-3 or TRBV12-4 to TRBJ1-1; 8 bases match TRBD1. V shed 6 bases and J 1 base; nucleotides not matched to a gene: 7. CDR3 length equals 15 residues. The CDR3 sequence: CASSTLGTGNTEAFF. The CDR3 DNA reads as TGTGCCAGCAGCACACTAGGGACAGGGAACACTGAAGCTTTCTTT.

The CDR3 DNA reads TGCAGTGCTGCCTCGGCAGGTGGTTTTAAAGAGACCCAGTACTTC. Translated, it gives CSAASAGGFKETQYF. The rearrangement links TRBV20-1 to TRBJ2-5; no clear D. Per the germline V gene, CDR1 is DFQATT and CDR2 is SNEGSKA (reference sequence). V shed 5 bases and J shed 3 bases, with 19 bases lying between them. This CDR3 contains 15 residues.

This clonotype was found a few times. The CDR3 bases are TGTGCCAGCAGCCAAGAGGGGCTAGTGACGGATACGCAGTATTTT. It specifies CASSQEGLVTDTQYF. The gene calls are TRBV4-2 and TRBJ2-3; perhaps TRBD1 as D (5 bases). The CDR3 runs 15 residues. Trimming took off 0 bases at V and 6 bases at J, with 13 bases between the two ends. Germline V lookup: CDR1 LGHNA, CDR2 YNFKEQ.

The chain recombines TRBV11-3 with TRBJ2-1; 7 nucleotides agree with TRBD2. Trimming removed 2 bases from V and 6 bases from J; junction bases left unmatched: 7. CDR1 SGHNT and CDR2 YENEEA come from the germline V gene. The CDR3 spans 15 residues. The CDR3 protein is CASSLTGTTLNEQFF. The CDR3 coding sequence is TGTGCCAGCAGCTTAACCGGGACTACTCTCAATGAGCAGTTCTTC.

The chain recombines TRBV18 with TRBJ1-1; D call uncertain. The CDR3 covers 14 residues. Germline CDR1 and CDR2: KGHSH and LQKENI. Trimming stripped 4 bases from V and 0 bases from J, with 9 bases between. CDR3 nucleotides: TGTGCCAGCTCACAATGGACCGTGAACACTGAAGCTTTCTTT. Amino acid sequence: CASSQWTVNTEAFF. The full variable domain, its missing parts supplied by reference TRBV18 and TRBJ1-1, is NAGVMQNPRHLVRRRGQEARLRCSPMKGHSHVYWYRQLPEEGLKFMVYLQKENIIDESGMPKERFSAEFPKEGPSILRIQQVVRGDSAAYFCASSQWTVNTEAFFGQGTRLTVV.

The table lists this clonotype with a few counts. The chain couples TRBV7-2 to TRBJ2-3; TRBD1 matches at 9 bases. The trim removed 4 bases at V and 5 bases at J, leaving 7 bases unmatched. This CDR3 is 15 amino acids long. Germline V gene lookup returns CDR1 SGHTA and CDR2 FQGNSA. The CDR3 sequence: CASSSGTGLGDTQYF. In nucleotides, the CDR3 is TGTGCCAGCAGCTCCGGGACAGGGCTGGGAGATACGCAGTATTTT.

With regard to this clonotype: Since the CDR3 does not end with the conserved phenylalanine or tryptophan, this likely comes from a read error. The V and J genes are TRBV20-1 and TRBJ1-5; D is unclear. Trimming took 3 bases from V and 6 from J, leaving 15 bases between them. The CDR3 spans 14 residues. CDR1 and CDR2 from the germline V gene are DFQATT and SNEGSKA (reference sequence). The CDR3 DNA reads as TGCAGTGCTAGCGTGTGGAAGGGTACTCAGCCCCAGCATTAT. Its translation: CSASVWKGTQPQHY.

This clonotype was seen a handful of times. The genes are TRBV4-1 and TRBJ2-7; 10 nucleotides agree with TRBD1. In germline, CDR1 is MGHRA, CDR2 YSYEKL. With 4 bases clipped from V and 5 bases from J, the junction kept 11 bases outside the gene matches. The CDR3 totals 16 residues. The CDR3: CASSPLPGQGIHEQYF. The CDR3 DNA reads TGCGCCAGCAGCCCCCTCCCGGGACAGGGGATCCACGAGCAGTACTTC.

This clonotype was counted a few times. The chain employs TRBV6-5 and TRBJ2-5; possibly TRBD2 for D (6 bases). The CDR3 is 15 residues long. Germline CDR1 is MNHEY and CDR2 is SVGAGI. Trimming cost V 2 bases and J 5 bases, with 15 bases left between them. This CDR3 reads CASSYRRGKGETQYF. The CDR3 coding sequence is TGTGCCAGCAGTTACAGGCGGGGCAAGGGGGAGACCCAGTACTTC.

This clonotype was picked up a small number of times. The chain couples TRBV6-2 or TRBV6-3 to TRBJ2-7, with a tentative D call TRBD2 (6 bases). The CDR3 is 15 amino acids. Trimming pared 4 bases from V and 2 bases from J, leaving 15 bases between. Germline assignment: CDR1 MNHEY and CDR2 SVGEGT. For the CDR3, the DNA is TGTGCCAGCAGTTTAGGGGACTTCCCCGCCTACGAGCAGTACTTC. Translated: CASSLGDFPAYEQYF.

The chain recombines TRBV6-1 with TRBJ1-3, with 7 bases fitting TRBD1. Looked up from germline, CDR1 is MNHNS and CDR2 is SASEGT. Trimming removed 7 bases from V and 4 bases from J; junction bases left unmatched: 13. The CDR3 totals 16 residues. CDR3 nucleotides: TGTGCCAGCATTGGACGTGCCTCCAGGGGGGGAAACACCATATATTTT. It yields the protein CASIGRASRGGNTIYF.

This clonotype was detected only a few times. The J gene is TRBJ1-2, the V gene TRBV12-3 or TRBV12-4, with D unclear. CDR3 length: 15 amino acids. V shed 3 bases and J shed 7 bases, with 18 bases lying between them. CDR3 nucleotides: TGTGCCAGCAGTTTGTGGTATGGCAGTCCAGTTGGCTACACCTTC. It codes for CASSLWYGSPVGYTF.

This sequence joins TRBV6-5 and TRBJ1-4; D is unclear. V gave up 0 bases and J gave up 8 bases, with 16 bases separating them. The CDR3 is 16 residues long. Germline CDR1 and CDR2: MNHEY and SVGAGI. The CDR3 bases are TGTGCCAGCAGTTACTCCCCTACCCCTCCGGGCGAAAAACTGTTTTTT. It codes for CASSYSPTPPGEKLFF.

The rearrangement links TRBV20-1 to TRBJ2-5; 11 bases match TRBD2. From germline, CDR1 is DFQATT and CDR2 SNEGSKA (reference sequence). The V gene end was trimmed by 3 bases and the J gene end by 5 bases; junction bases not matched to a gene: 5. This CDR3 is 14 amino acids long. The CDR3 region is CSARLAGGGETQYF. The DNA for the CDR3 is TGCAGTGCTAGGCTAGCGGGGGGCGGGGAGACCCAGTACTTC.

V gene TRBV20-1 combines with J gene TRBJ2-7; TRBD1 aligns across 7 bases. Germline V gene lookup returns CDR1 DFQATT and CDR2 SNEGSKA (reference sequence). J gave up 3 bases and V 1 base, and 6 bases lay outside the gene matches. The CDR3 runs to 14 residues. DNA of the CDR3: TGCAGTGCTAGAGGGTTATACAGGGGCTACGAGCAGTACTTC. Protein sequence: CSARGLYRGYEQYF.

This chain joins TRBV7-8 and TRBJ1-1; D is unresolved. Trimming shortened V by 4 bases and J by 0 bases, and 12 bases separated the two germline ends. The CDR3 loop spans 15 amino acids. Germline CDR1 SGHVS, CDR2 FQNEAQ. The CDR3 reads CASSSRRTMNTEAFF. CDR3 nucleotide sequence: TGTGCCAGCAGCTCTAGACGAACTATGAACACTGAAGCTTTCTTT.

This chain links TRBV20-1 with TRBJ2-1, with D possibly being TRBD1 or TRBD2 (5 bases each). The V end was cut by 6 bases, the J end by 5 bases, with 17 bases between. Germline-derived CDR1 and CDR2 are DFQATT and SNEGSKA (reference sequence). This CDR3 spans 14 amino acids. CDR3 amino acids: CSANSGTHNNEQFF. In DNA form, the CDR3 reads TGCAGTGCCAATTCCGGGACCCACAACAATGAGCAGTTCTTC.

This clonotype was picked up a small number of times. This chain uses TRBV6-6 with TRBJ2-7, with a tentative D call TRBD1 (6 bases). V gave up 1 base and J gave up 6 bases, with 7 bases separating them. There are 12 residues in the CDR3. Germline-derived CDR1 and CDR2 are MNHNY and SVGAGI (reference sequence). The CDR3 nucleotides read TGTGCCAGCAGTTACTGGGGGCCCGAGCAGTACTTC. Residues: CASSYWGPEQYF.

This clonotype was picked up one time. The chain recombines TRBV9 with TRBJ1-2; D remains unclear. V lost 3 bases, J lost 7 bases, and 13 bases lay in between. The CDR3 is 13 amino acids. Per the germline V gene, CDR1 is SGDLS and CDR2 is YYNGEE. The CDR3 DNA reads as TGTGCCAGCAGCGCCGACGACTTGGGTGGCTACACCTTC. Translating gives CASSADDLGGYTF.

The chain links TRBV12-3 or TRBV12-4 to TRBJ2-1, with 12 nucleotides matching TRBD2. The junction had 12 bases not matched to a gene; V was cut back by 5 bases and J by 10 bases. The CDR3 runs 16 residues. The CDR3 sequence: CASSPRTSGASGEQFF. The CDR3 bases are TGTGCCAGCAGTCCCCGGACTAGCGGGGCCTCTGGGGAGCAGTTCTTC.

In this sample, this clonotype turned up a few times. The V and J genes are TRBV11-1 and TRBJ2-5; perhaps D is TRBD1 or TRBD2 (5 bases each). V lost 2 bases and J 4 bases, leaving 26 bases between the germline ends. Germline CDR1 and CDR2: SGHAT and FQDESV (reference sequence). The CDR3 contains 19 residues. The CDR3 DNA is TGTGCCAGCAGCTTACGGCGGGCAGGGAGAGGGATGGTGCGAGAGACCCAGTACTTC. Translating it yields CASSLRRAGRGMVRETQYF.

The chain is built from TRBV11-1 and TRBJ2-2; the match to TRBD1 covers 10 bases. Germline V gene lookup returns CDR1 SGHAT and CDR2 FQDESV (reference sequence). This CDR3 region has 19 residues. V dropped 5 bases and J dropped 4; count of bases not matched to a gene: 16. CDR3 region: CASSLLLTRDRGPTGELFF. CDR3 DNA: TGTGCCAGCAGCCTCCTTCTAACCCGGGACAGGGGCCCCACCGGGGAGCTGTTTTTT.

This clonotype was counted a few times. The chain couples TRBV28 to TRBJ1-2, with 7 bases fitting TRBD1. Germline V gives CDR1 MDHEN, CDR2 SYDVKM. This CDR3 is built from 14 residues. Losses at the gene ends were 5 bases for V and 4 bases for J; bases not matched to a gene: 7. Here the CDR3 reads CASSVGRGLYGYTF. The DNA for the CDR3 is TGTGCCAGCAGTGTGGGGAGGGGGCTCTATGGCTACACCTTC.

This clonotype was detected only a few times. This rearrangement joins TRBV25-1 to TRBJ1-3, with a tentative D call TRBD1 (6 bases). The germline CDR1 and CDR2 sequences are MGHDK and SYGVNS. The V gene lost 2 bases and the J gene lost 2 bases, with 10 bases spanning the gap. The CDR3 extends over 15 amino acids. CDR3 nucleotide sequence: TGTGCCAGCAGTGAAAGGGGGTTAGCTGGAAACACCATATATTTT. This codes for CASSERGLAGNTIYF.

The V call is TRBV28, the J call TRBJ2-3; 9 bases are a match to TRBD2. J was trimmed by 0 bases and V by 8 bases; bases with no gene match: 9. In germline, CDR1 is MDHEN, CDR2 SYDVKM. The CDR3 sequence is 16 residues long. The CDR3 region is CASGVQRGASTDTQYF. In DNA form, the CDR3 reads TGTGCCAGCGGAGTACAGCGGGGGGCTAGCACAGATACGCAGTATTTT.

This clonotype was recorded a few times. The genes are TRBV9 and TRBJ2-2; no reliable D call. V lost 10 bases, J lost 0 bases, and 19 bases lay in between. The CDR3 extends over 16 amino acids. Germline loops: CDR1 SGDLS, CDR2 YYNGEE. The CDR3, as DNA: TGTGCCTCCCAGCAATGGGGTACCTCGAACACCGGGGAGCTGTTTTTT. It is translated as CASQQWGTSNTGELFF.

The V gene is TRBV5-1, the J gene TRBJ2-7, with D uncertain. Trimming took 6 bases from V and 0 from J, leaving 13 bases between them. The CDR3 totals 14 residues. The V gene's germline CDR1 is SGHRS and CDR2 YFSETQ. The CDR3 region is CASNPQSGSYEQYF. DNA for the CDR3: TGCGCCAGCAACCCTCAGTCAGGCTCCTACGAGCAGTACTTC.

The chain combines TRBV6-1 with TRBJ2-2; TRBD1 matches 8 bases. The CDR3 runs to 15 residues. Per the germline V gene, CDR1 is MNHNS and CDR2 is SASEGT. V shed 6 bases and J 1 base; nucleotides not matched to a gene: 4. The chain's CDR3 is CASSSGQENTGELFF. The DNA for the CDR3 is TGTGCCAGCAGCTCGGGACAGGAGAACACCGGGGAGCTGTTTTTT.